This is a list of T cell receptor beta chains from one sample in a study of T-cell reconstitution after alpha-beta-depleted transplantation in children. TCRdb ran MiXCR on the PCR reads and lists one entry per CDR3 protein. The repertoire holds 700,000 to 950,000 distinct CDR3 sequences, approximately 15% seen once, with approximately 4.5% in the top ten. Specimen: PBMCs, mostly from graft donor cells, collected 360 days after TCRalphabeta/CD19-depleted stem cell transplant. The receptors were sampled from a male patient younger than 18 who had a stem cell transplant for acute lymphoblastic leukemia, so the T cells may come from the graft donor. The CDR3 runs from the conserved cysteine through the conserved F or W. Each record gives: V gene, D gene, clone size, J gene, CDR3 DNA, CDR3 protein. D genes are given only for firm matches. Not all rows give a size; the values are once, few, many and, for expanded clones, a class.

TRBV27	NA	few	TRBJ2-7	TGTGCCAGCAGTAAGCCGGGGGCGAGCTCCTACGAGCAGTACTTC	CASSKPGASSYEQYF
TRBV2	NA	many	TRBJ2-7	TGTGCCAGCAGTGGCCAGGGGATGGTGCAGTACTTC	CASSGQGMVQYF
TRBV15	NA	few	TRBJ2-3	TGTGCCACCAGCAGAGAAGGGGGAGGGCTGGATACGCAGTATTTT	CATSREGGGLDTQYF
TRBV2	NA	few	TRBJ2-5	TGTGCCAGCAGTGGGGGGCCGCAGGGGCGGGAGACCCAGTACTTC	CASSGGPQGRETQYF
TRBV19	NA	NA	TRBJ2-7	TGTGCCAGTAGTTCAGCCGGGGGACCCCGGGTCTACGAGCAGTACTTC	CASSSAGGPRVYEQYF
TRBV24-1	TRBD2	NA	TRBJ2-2	TGTGCCACCAGTGCTGGGAGAGAGGTACTAGCGGGGTTCGCGAACACCGGGGAGCTGTTTTTT	CATSAGREVLAGFANTGELFF
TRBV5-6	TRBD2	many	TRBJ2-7	TGTGCCAGCAGCTGGCGGGGGGGGCACTACGAGCAGTACTTC	CASSWRGGHYEQYF
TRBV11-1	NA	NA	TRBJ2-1	TGTGCCAGCAGCTTAGTTGGGGACGGATCAAGCTCCTACAATGAGCAGTTCTTC	CASSLVGDGSSSYNEQFF
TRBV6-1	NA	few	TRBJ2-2	TGTGCCTTATCCAGGGCTGACACCGGGGAGCTGTTTTTT	CALSRADTGELFF
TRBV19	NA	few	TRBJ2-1	TGTGCCAGTAGTTTTATTCTGGGTCAAAAGTTCTTC	CASSFILGQKFF
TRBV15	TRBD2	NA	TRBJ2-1	TGTGCCACCAGCAGAGATGTACTAGCGGGAGTCAATGAGCAGTTCTTC	CATSRDVLAGVNEQFF
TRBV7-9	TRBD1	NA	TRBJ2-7	TGTGCCAGCAGCCGCGGACAGGGGGCTAGTGCCTTTTACGAGCAGTACTTC	CASSRGQGASAFYEQYF
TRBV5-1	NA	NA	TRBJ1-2	TGCGCCAGCAGCACCGACAGCTACTATGGCTACACCTTC	CASSTDSYYGYTF
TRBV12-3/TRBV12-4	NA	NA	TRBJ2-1	TGTGCCAGCAGCGTCCGGGACTCTTATTACAATGAGCAGTTCTTC	CASSVRDSYYNEQFF
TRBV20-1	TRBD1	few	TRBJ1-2	TGCAGTGCAACCCCCAGGGGGGTCATCACACTAGGCTATGGCTACACCTTC	CSATPRGVITLGYGYTF
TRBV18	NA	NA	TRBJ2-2	TGTGCCAGCTCACCACTACCAACCAACACCGGGGAGCTGTTTTTT	CASSPLPTNTGELFF
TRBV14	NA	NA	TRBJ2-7	TGTGCCAGCAGCCGAATGCCAGCCTACGAGCAGTACTTC	CASSRMPAYEQYF
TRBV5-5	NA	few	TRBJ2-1	TGTGCCAGCAGCTTTAAAGGGAGCTCCTACAATGAGCAGTTCTTC	CASSFKGSSYNEQFF
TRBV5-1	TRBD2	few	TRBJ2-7	TGCGCCAGCAGAGAGGGACTACCGGACTACCGCCGGCGGGGCCACTCCTACGAGCAGTACTTC	CASREGLPDYRRRGHSYEQYF
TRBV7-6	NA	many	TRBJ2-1	TGTGCCAGCAGCCCCGAGAACAGGGTAGGCGATGAGCAGTTCTTC	CASSPENRVGDEQFF
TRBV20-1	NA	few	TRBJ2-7	TGCAGTGCTAGAAGAGCAGTTTTAACCTACGAGCAGTACTTC	CSARRAVLTYEQYF
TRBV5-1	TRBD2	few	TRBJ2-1	TGCGCCAGCAGCTTGGAGGGACTAGCCGTCTCCTACAATGAGCAGTTCTTC	CASSLEGLAVSYNEQFF
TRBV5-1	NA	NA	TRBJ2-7	TGCGCCAGCAGCTTGGGACGTGCTCGGCCGACTTCCTACGAGCAGTACTTC	CASSLGRARPTSYEQYF
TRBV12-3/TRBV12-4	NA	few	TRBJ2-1	TGTGCCAGCAGCCCCATGGCTCCCGCCTGGGGTAATGAGCAGTTCTTC	CASSPMAPAWGNEQFF
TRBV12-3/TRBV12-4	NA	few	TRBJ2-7	TGTGCCACTGGGCAGGGGTTTTCGGGGAGCTACGAGCAGTACTTC	CATGQGFSGSYEQYF
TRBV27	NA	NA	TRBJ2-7	TGTGCCAGCAGTTTTTCAGAAGCCTACGAGCAGTACTTC	CASSFSEAYEQYF
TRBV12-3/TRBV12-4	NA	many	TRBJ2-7	TGTGCCAGTAGTTCAGGGCCCGAGCAGTACTTC	CASSSGPEQYF
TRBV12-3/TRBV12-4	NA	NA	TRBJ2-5	TGTGCCAGCAGATACCGGGTCGGGGAGACCCAGTACTTC	CASRYRVGETQYF
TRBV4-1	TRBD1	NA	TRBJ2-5	TGCGCCAGCAGCCTTACAGGGGGCTGGGGGCAAGAGACCCAGTACTTC	CASSLTGGWGQETQYF
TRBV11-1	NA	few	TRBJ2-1	TGTGCCAGCAGCCGAGGGACCGGGGTATCCTACAATGAGCAGTTCTTC	CASSRGTGVSYNEQFF
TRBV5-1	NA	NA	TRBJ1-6	TGCGCCAGCCTCGTTTTGGTCTCCAGGGTTGGGAATTCACCCCTCCACTTT	CASLVLVSRVGNSPLHF
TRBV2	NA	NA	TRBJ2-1	TGTGCCAGCACCCGTCGCTGGGCAGGGAAGGGGGATGAGCAGTTCTTC	CASTRRWAGKGDEQFF
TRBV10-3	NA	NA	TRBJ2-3	TGTGCCATCAGTGGGGCTAGCGGCACAGATACGCAGTATTTT	CAISGASGTDTQYF
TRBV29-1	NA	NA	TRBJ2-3	TGCAGCGTTGAAGATAGGAGGGTAGGGGCGCAGTATTTT	CSVEDRRVGAQYF
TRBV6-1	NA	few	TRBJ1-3	TGTGCCAGCAGACCCCCCGGGACAACTGGAAACACCATATATTTT	CASRPPGTTGNTIYF
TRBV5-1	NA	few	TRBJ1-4	TGCGCCAGCAGCTTGGATCGGTCACTGTTTTTT	CASSLDRSLFF
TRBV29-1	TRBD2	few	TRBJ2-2	TGCAGCGTTGAGAGTCTAGCGGGAGGGGACACCGGGGAGCTGTTTTTT	CSVESLAGGDTGELFF
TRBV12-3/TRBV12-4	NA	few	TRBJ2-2	TGTGCCAGCAGCCCAAGGACTTCGAACACCGGGGAGCTGTTTTTT	CASSPRTSNTGELFF
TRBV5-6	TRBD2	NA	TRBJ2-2	TGTGCCAGCCCCTCGCTCCCAGCGGGAGAGCCCGGGGAGCTGTTTTTT	CASPSLPAGEPGELFF
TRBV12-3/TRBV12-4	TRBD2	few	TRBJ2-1	TGTGCCAGCAACCTACTAGCGGCTTACAATGAGCAGTTCTTC	CASNLLAAYNEQFF
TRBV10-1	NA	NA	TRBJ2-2	TGCGCCAGCAGCCCGCTAACCCTAGGTATCGGGGAGCTGTTTTTT	CASSPLTLGIGELFF
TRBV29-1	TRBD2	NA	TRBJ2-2	TGCAGCGTTCCTAAAAGCGGGGCGAACACCGGGGAGCTGTTTTTT	CSVPKSGANTGELFF
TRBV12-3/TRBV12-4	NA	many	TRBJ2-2	TGTGCCAGCAGTTTTTACCCCCGGGGAAACTCCGGGGAGCTGTTTTTT	CASSFYPRGNSGELFF
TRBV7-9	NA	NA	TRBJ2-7	TGTGCCAGCAGCTTAAGCGACTGGGTCTCCTACGAGCAGTACTTC	CASSLSDWVSYEQYF
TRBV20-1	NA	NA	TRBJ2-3	TGCAGTGCTAGAGTTGTACACCTTAGCACAGATACGCAGTATTTT	CSARVVHLSTDTQYF
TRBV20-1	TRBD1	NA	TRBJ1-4	TGCTGTGCTAGACCCAGACAGGGAAGAAAAAATGAAAAACTGTTTTTT	CCARPRQGRKNEKLFF
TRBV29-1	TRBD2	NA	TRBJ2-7	TGCAGCGGCCCGCGGCTAGCGGGAGACGCGAGCCCCGAGCAGTACTTC	CSGPRLAGDASPEQYF
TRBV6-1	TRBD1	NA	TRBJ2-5	TGTGCCAGCAGCCCCCTCGACAGGGGTGGGAAGACCCAGTACTTC	CASSPLDRGGKTQYF
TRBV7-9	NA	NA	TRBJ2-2	TGTGCCAGCAGTCCCGCCGTCATATGGGCCACCGGGGAGCTGTTTTTT	CASSPAVIWATGELFF
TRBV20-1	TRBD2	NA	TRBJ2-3	TGCAGTGCTAGATTCCACCTCGGGACTAGCGGCCTCACAGATACGCAGTATTTT	CSARFHLGTSGLTDTQYF
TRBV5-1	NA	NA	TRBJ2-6	TGCGCCAGCAGCTTGGGAAGGGGGGCTGGGGCCAACGTCCTGACTTTC	CASSLGRGAGANVLTF
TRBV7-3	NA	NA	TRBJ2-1	TGTGCCAGCAGCTTGAATAGCTTGGGTAGGGGCCAGTTCTTC	CASSLNSLGRGQFF